The sequence of this T cell receptor beta chain was determined in a study of blood T cells in healthy people across ages. Background on the study: Using template switching, researchers captured about one barcoded beta molecule for each two T cells.

Germline CDR1 is SGHRS and CDR2 is YFSETQ. The CDR3 spans 19 residues. Trimming took 7 bases from V and 2 from J; bases not matched to a gene: 19. Findings of the study overall: Age brought a roughly linear fall in TCR beta diversity measured per million T cells.

The count of this clonotype is one. Its antigen is unknown. The second PCR ran about 6 to 12 cycles with a sample-barcoded 5' primer and J-beta primers. MiXCR, applied by TCRdb to the 5' RACE reads, yields one record per CDR3 protein. The table records about 800,000 distinct CDR3 sequences, approximately 25% of them present only once. These data also featured in a second study, about T cells of mothers and their children.

The sequenced sample consisted of blood. This chain connects TRBV5-1 to TRBJ2-2; 8 nucleotides match TRBD1. The sequence was collected from a boy between 10 and 17 years old in good health. CDR3 region: CASRGKDRDLTTNTGELFF. The CDR3, as DNA: TGCGCCAGCCGGGGGAAGGACAGGGATTTGACTACCAACACCGGGGAGCTGTTTTTT.